Below are 12 T cell receptor beta chains sequenced from a single sample in a study of blood T cells in healthy people across ages. The use of a sample-barcoded 5' primer and a J-beta primer mix characterized a second PCR of 7 to 11 cycles. From the 5' RACE reads, TCRdb called clonotypes with MiXCR, one entry per CDR3 protein. The data contain approximately 800,000 distinct CDR3 sequences, roughly 50% of them singletons. The sequenced sample was blood. These receptors were obtained from a man older than 75 in good health.

For this clonotype: One junction end disagrees with the germline gene, perhaps due to a read error. The gene calls are TRBV2 and TRBJ2-7; D possibly corresponds to TRBD1 (6 bases). This CDR3 has 16 amino acids. Germline assignment: CDR1 SNHLY and CDR2 FYNNEI. CDR3 nucleotide sequence: TGTGCCAGCAGGGAAGGCTTCGGGACAAGTGGGGTCGAGCAGTACTTC. Residues: CASREGFGTSGVEQYF.

The chain combines TRBV6-1 with TRBJ2-7, with a tentative D call TRBD1 (5 bases). Germline V lookup: CDR1 MNHNS, CDR2 SASEGT. The CDR3 runs 16 residues. Trimming took 6 bases from V and 3 from J, leaving 21 bases between them. The chain's CDR3 is CASRPLEGPQGYEQYF. The CDR3 region has the DNA TGTGCCAGCAGGCCTCTTGAAGGACCCCAGGGCTACGAGCAGTACTTC.

This clonotype has more than one count but fewer than ten. The rearrangement uses TRBV29-1 and TRBJ2-7; 9 nucleotides align to TRBD1. The CDR3 has 13 residues. The junction had 6 bases not matched to a gene; V was cut back by 6 bases and J by 3 bases. Germline V lookup: CDR1 SQVTM, CDR2 ANQGSEA. This chain's CDR3 is CSVVLDRGYEQYF. In DNA form, the CDR3 reads TGCAGCGTCGTCCTGGACAGGGGCTACGAGCAGTACTTC.

The gene calls are TRBV7-2 and TRBJ1-2, with a weak D call TRBD1 (6 bases). This CDR3 is built from 16 residues. V lost 2 bases and J 1 base, leaving 14 bases between the germline ends. From germline, CDR1 is SGHTA and CDR2 FQGNSA. The CDR3 here is CASSLNLPQGNYGYTF. CDR3 coding DNA: TGTGCCAGCAGCTTAAATCTCCCACAGGGTAACTATGGCTACACCTTC. The full variable domain, in which reference TRBV7-2 and TRBJ1-2 provide the parts outside the CDR3, is GAGVSQSPSNKVTEKGKDVELRCDPISGHTALYWYRQSLGQGLEFLIYFQGNSAPDKSGLPSDRFSAERTGGSVSTLTIQRTQQEDSAVYLCASSLNLPQGNYGYTFGSGTRLTVV.

This sequence joins TRBV27 and TRBJ2-5; TRBD2 matches 8 bases. The J call may be incorrect, as the DNA end agrees better with TRBJ2-7. Germline loops: CDR1 MNHEY, CDR2 SMNVEV (reference sequence). This CDR3 has 17 amino acids. This chain's CDR3 is CASSFRSGGVVWYEQYF. CDR3 DNA sequence: TGTGCCAGCAGTTTCCGATCGGGGGGGGTGGTTTGGTACGAGCAGTACTTC.

This chain connects TRBV6-5 to TRBJ1-4; 7 bases map to TRBD1. Germline loops: CDR1 MNHEY, CDR2 SVGAGI. Unmatched junction bases numbered 3, after V lost 2 bases and J lost 0 bases. The CDR3 is 16 amino acids. CDR3 DNA: TGTGCCAGCAGTTACGGGACAGAGACAACTAATGAAAAACTGTTTTTT. Translation: CASSYGTETTNEKLFF.

The CDR3 region is CATSGTIGLAGLHRDAYF. The CDR3 DNA is TGTGCCACCAGCGGGACCATCGGACTAGCGGGGCTACACAGAGACGCGTATTTT. This chain connects TRBV15 to TRBJ2-3; 12 bases are a match to TRBD2. Trimming removed 5 bases from V and 14 bases from J; junction bases left unmatched: 23. The CDR3 length is 18 residues. Germline V lookup: CDR1 LNHNV, CDR2 YYDKDF (reference sequence).

The chain employs TRBV6-2 or TRBV6-3 and TRBJ2-1; 9 bases map to TRBD2. The CDR3 is made up of 14 amino acids. Trimming removed 3 bases from V and 6 bases from J; junction bases left unmatched: 3. Germline CDR1 and CDR2: MNHEY and SVGEGT. The CDR3 DNA reads TGTGCCAGCAGTTATCGACTAGCGGCCAATGAGCAGTTCTTC. Its protein product is CASSYRLAANEQFF.

This clonotype was seen only a few times. The rearrangement uses TRBV13 and TRBJ2-3, with a possible D match to TRBD2 (7 bases). The CDR3 is 15 amino acids. Trimming removed 5 bases at V and 14 bases at J, with 26 bases between. Germline CDR1 is PRHDT and CDR2 is FYEKMQ (reference sequence). For the CDR3, the DNA is TGTGCCAGCAGCCCACCTTTGGGGGGGCACAGATACGCGTATTTT. Its translation is CASSPPLGGHRYAYF.

V is TRBV20-1 and J is TRBJ2-7; D is unclear. The end of the DNA aligns better with TRBJ2-1, so the J call may be wrong. CDR3 length: 12 residues. The germline V gene has CDR1 DFQATT and CDR2 SNEGSKA (reference sequence). This CDR3 is CSVEAADGEQFF. DNA of the CDR3: TGCAGTGTAGAGGCGGCTGATGGTGAGCAGTTCTTC.

The V gene is TRBV4-1, the J gene TRBJ2-1, with D hard to call. The CDR3 runs to 15 residues. Looked up from germline, CDR1 is MGHRA and CDR2 is YSYEKL. Trimming removed 1 base from V and 2 bases from J, with 9 bases in between. CDR3 sequence: CASSQGLVPYNEQFF. CDR3 DNA sequence: TGCGCCAGCAGCCAAGGCCTCGTCCCCTACAATGAGCAGTTCTTC.

The chain links TRBV6-1 to TRBJ2-5, with D perhaps matching TRBD1 (5 bases). The DNA matches TRBJ2-7 better at its end, which makes the J call doubtful. The CDR3 has 13 residues. In germline, CDR1 is MNHNS, CDR2 SASEGT. The CDR3 loop reads CASTLGRVSEQYF. CDR3 nucleotide sequence: TGTGCCAGCACCTTGGGCAGGGTCAGCGAGCAGTACTTC.